The clone carrying this TCR beta chain has a handful of counts. Its specificity is not known. Clinical symptoms, serum thyroxine and TRAb, thyroid ultrasound and orbital computed tomography together formed the diagnostic basis. The PBMCs were sourced from fresh peripheral blood (about 10 ml). The data stem from a study of T cells in Graves' hyperthyroidism and ophthalmopathy. Findings and limits, study-wide: Ophthalmopathy stood apart from stable hyperthyroidism in a 13 V-J model. Ophthalmopathy prediction by the model preceded onset by a median approximately 5.9 months.

The CDR3 length is 14 residues. Trimming removed 5 bases from V and 1 base from J, with 9 bases in between. The germline V gene encodes CDR1 LNHDA and CDR2 SQIVND (reference sequence). Amplification targeted TCR beta CDR3 regions from RNA transcripts. A set of HTBI primers served as the primers for a first-round RT-PCR of the TCR CDR3. One entry per CDR3 protein results from TCRdb running MiXCR on the multiplex PCR reads. The profile shows a few hundred thousand distinct CDR3 sequences, 18% of them singletons. Sequencing was performed on blood. This sequence originates from a man younger than 35 with Graves' ophthalmopathy. The chain combines TRBV19 with TRBJ1-5; D perhaps matches TRBD1 (5 bases). Here the CDR3 reads CASSDSASNQPQHF. CDR3 DNA: TGTGCCAGTAGTGACAGTGCAAGCAATCAGCCCCAGCATTTT.